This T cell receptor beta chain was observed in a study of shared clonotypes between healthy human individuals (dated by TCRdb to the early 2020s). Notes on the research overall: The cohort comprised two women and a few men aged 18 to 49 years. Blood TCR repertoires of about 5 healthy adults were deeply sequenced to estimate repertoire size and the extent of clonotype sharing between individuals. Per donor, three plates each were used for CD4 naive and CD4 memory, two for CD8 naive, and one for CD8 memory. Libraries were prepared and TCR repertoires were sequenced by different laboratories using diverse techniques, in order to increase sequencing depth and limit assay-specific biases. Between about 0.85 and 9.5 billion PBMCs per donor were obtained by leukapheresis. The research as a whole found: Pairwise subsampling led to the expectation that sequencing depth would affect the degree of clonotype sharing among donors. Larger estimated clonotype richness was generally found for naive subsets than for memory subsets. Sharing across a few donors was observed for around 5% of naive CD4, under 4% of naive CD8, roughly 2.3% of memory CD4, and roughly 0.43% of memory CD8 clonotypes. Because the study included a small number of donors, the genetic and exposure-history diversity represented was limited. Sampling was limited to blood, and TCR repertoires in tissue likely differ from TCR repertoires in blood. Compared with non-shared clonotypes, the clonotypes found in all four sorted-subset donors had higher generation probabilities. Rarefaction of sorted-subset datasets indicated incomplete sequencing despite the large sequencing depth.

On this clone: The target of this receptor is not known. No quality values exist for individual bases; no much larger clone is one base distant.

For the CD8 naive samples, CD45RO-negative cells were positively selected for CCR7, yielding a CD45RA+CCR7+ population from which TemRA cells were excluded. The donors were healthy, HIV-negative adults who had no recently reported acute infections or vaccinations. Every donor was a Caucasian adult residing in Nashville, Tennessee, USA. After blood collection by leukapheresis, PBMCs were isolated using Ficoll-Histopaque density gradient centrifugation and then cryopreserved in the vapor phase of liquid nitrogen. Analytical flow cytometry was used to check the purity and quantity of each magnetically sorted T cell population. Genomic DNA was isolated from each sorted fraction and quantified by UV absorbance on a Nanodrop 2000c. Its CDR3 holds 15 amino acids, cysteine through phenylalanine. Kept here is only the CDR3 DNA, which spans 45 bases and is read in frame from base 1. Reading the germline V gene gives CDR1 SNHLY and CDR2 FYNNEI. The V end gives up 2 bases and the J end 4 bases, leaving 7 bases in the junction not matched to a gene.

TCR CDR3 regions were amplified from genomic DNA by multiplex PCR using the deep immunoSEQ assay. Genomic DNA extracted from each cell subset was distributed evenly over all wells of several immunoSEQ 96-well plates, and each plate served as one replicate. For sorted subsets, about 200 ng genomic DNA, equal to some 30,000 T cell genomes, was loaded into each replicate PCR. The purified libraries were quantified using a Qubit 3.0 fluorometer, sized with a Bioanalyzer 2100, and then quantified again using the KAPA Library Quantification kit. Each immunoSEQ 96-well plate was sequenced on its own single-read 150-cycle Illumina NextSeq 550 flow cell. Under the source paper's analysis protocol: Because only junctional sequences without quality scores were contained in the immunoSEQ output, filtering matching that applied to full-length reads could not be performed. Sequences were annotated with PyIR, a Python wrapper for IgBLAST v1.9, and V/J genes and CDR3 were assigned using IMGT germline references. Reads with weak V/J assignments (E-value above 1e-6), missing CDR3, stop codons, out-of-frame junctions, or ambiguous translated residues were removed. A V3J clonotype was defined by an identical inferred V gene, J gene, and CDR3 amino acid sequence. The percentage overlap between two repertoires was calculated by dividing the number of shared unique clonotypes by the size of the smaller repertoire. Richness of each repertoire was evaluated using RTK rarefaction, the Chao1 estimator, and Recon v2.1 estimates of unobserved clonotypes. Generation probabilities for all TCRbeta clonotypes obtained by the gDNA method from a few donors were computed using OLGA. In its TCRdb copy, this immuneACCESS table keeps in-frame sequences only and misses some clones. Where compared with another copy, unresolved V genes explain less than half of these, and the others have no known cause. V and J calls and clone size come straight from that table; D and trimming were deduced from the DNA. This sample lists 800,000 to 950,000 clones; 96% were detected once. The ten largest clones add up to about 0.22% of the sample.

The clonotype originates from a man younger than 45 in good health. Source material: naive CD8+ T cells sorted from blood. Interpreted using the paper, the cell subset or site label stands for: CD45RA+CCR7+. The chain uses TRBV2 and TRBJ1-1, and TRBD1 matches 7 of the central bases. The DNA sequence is TGTGCCAGCAGTGAAATTTCAGGGGGGGCCACTGAAGCTTTCTTT. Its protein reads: CASSEISGGATEAFF.